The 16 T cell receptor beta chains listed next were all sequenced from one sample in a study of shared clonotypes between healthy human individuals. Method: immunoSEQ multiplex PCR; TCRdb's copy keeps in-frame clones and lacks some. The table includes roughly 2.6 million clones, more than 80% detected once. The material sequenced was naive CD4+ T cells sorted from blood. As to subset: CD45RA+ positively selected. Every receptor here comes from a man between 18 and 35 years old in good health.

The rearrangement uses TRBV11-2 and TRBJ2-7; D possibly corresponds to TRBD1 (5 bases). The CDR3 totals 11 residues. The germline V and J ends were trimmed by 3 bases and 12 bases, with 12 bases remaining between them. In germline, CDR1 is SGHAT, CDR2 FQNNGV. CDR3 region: CASSFPGLPYF. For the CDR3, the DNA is TGTGCCAGCAGCTTCCCAGGGCTACCGTACTTC.

The CDR3 DNA is TGTGCCAGTAGGGGCCCTGGCACTGAAGCTTTCTTT. Translation: CASRGPGTEAFF. J is TRBJ1-1 and V is TRBV19; D ambiguous. Germline values: CDR1 LNHDA, CDR2 SQIVND (reference sequence). V was clipped by 6 bases and J by 4 bases, with 9 bases between them. The CDR3 totals 12 residues.

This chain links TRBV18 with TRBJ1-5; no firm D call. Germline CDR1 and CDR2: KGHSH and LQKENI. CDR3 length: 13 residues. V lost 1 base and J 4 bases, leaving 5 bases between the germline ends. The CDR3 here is CASSPRQNQPQHF. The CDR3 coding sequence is TGTGCCAGCTCACCACGACAAAATCAGCCCCAGCATTTT.

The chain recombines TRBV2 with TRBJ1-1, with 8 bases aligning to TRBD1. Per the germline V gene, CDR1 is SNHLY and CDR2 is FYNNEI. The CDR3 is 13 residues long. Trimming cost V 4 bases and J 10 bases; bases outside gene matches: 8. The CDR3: CASSVDRVEGAFF. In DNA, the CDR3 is TGTGCCAGCAGTGTGGACAGGGTAGAGGGAGCTTTCTTT.

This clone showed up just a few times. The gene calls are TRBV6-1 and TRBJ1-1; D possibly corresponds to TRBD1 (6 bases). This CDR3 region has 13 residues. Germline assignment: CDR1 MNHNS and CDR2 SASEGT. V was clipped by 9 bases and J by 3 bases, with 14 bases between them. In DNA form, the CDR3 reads TGTGCCAGTACAGGGTTGGGGGACACTGAAGCTTTCTTT. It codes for CASTGLGDTEAFF.

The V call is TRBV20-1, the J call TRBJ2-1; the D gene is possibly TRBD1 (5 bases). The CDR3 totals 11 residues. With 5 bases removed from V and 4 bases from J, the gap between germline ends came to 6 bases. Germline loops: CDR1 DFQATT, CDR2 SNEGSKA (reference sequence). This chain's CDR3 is CSAGAYNEQFF. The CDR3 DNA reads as TGCAGTGCTGGGGCATACAATGAGCAGTTCTTC.

The DNA for the CDR3 is TGTGCCAGCAACCCGGTGGGGGGAGCGGGTCACACCGGGGAGCTGTTTTTT. Translating it yields CASNPVGGAGHTGELFF. The chain employs TRBV7-2 and TRBJ2-2; maybe TRBD2 (6 bases). This CDR3 spans 17 amino acids. Trimming pared 7 bases from V and 3 bases from J, leaving 21 bases between. Germline V CDR1 and CDR2: SGHTA, FQGNSA.

CDR3 region: CASSVDRGDGTDTQYF. CDR3 bases: TGTGCCAGCAGCGTTGACAGGGGCGACGGCACAGATACGCAGTATTTT. The chain employs TRBV9 and TRBJ2-3; 8 nucleotides agree with TRBD1. The CDR3 totals 16 residues. V shed 2 bases, J shed 1 base, and the junction held 6 bases outside the gene matches. The germline V gene has CDR1 SGDLS and CDR2 YYNGEE.

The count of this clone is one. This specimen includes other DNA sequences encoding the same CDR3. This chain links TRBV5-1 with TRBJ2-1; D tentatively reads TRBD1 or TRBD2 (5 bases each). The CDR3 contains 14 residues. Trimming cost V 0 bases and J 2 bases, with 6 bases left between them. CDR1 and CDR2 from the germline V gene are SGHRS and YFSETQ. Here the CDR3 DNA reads TGCGCCAGCAGCTTGGGGGGACCCTACAATGAGCAGTTCTTC. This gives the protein CASSLGGPYNEQFF.

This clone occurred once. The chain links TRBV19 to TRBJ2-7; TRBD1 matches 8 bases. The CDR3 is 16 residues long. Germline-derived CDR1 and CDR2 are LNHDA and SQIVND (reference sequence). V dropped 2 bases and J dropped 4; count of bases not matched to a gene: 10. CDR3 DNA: TGTGCCAGTAGTATATTCGCAGGGGGCGCGGGGTACGAGCAGTACTTC. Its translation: CASSIFAGGAGYEQYF.

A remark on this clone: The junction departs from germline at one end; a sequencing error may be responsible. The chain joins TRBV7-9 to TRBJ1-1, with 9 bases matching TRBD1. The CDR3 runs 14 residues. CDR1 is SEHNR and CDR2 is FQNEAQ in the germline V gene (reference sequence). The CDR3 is CASRLGTGNPEAFF. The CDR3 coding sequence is TGTGCCAGCAGACTGGGGACAGGGAACCCTGAAGCTTTCTTT. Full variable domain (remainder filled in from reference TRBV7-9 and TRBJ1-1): DTGVSQNPRHKITKRGQNVTFRCDPISEHNRLYWYRQTLGQGPEFLTYFQNEAQLEKSRLLSDRFSAERPKGSFSTLEIQRTEQGDSAMYLCASRLGTGNPEAFFGQGTRLTVV.

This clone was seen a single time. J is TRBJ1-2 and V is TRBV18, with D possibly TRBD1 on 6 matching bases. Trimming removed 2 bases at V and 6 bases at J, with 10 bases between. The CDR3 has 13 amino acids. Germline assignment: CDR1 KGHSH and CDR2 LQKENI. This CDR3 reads CASSPGGAHGYTF. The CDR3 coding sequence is TGTGCCAGCTCACCAGGGGGGGCCCATGGCTACACCTTC.

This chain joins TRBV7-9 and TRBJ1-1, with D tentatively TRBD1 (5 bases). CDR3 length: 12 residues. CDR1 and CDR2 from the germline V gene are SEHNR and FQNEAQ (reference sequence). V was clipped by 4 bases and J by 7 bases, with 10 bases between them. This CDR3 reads CASSWGEVEAFF. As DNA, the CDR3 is TGTGCCAGCAGCTGGGGGGAGGTTGAAGCTTTCTTT.

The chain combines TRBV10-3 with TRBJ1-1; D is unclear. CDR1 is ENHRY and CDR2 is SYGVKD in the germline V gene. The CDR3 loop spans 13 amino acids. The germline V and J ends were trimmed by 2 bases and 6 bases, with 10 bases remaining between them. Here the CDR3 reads CAISETEGSEAFF. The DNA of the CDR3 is TGTGCCATCAGTGAGACGGAGGGCTCTGAAGCTTTCTTT.

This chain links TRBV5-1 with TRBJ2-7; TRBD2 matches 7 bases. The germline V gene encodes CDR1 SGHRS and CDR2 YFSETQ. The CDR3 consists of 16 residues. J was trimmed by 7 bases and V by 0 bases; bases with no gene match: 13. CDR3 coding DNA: TGCGCCAGCAGCTTGGCTGGGGGGAGGGCCTCTTGGGAGCAGTACTTC. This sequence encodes CASSLAGGRASWEQYF.

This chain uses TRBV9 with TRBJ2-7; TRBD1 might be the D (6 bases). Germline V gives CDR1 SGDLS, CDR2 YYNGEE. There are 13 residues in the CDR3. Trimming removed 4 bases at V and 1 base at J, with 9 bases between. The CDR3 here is CASSTDSSYEQYF. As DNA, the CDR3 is TGTGCCAGCAGCACGGACAGTTCCTACGAGCAGTACTTC.